This record looks at one T cell receptor beta chain sequence and its context. What antigen it recognizes has not been identified. It has no much larger one-base neighbor in the sample; base qualities were not kept. Libraries were built with multiplex PCR. The sequencing machine was an Illumina HiSeq 4000. TCR beta libraries were built with iRepertoire HTBI primers and Arm-PCR amplification of CDR3 regions. Before sequencing, the PCR products went through gel purification. As for the original processing: A total of roughly 65 TRBV and 14 TRBJ segments were identified across samples and were used for gene usage analysis of CDR3 amino acid clonotypes. Filtered high-quality paired reads were merged into contigs using COPE and FqMerger. Contigs were aligned with BLAST to IMGT TRBV, TRBD and TRBJ reference genes, and CDR3 was defined per IMGT. Clonotypes above 0.1% frequency were classified as highly expanded clones. Shannon entropy served as the measure of repertoire diversity, while the Gini coefficient captured V-J evenness. Clonotypes shared by more than one individual were considered public. In TCRdb, the public reads were trimmed at Q25 with fastp and aligned with MiXCR, with productive beta chains retained. Records with the same CDR3 protein are collapsed into one entry carrying the most frequent genes and DNA. The V and J calls follow TCRdb's processing rather than the paper's. The sample includes a few hundred thousand distinct CDR3 sequences, with about 22% observed a single time. The ten top clones hold less than 9% of the sample.

This entry comes from a study of regulatory T cells in long-lasting Graves disease (TCRdb year 2021). Broadly, across the study: Persistent Graves' disease was defined as persistently positive TSH receptor autoantibodies together with antithyroid drug treatment for over 5 years. TCR sequencing covered about 13 persistent and approximately 20 newly diagnosed Graves' disease patients, around 33 samples in total. In the clinical cohort, patients with persistent Graves' disease had used antithyroid drugs for an average of roughly 10 years. The study took place in China and was registered as a clinical trial. Peripheral blood TCR sequencing and RNA sequencing compared persistent Graves' disease patients with newly diagnosed Graves' disease patients. Overall study results and their limits: The authors acknowledged the small sample size as a limitation that may reduce accuracy. Persistent Graves' disease patients showed lower TCR Shannon entropy and fewer highly expanded clones than newly diagnosed patients, suggesting clonal expansion. A larger number of public clonotypes was shared among persistent patients (more than 2,500) than among newly diagnosed patients (around 870). Only the TCR beta chain was sequenced and analyzed. Because the primary lesion, thyroid tissue, could not be accessed, the study looked at peripheral blood alone. TRBV28, TRBJ1-2 and TRBJ2-5 were preferentially used in persistent disease, while TRBV20-1 and TRBJ2-1 were favored in newly diagnosed disease.

Sample time point, as interpreted from the label and publication: persistent/refractory GD, antithyroid drugs over 5 years with positive TRAb. RNA was extracted from PBMCs in TRIzol for both TCR sequencing and RNA sequencing. The diagnosis of Graves' disease followed American Thyroid Association guidelines. Patients were recruited from an endocrinology department in Xi'an, China. Each patient gave approximately 10 milliliters of peripheral blood, collected in an EDTA anticoagulant tube. Ficoll Paque Plus density gradient separation was used to isolate PBMCs, and no additional T cell sorting was done. RNA quality was checked with an Agilent 2100 Bioanalyzer and agarose gel, and concentration with a NanoDrop 2000. Measured from the cysteine to the phenylalanine, the CDR3 is 17 residues long. The DNA shown is the 51-base CDR3, in frame from base 1. The germline V gene yields LGHNA for CDR1 and YNFKEQ for CDR2. V lost 0 bases and J lost 5 bases, and the count of bases not matched to a germline gene is 6.

This sample comprised peripheral blood mononuclear cells (PBMCs), obtained when the disease was refractory, from a patient treated with antithyroid drugs. The chain was built from TRBV4-2 and TRBJ2-1, and TRBD2 aligns with 11 junction nucleotides. This clonotype was sampled from a female donor with Graves disease. CDR3 sequence: CASSQEPTSGANNEQFF. The DNA sequence is as follows: TGTGCCAGCAGCCAAGAGCCGACTAGCGGGGCAAACAATGAGCAGTTCTTC.